These T cell receptor beta chains were read from a single sample in a study of T cell responses to AZD1222 COVID-19 vaccine. Here immunoSEQ multiplex PCR was the method, and the copy in TCRdb shows in-frame clones only, minus some. The data contain some 120,000 clones, roughly 85% of them singletons. The sequencing used peripheral blood, collected on day 0 of AZD1222 vaccination. These receptors came from an adult in good health. Each CDR3 is given with its conserved first and last residue. The order of the fields is clone size, J gene, V gene, CDR3 length, D gene, CDR3 DNA, CDR3 protein. D genes are given only for firm matches. Not all rows give a size; the values are once, few, many and, for expanded clones, a class.

NA | TRBJ1-1 | TRBV5-6 | 15 | TRBD1 | TGTGCCAGCAGCTTGGCAGGGGGAGAGGGCACTGAAGCTTTCTTT | CASSLAGGEGTEAFF
NA | TRBJ2-3 | TRBV25-1 | 16 | NA | TGTGCCAGCAGTGAATCCAACAACGTCCGCACAGATACGCAGTATTTT | CASSESNNVRTDTQYF
NA | TRBJ2-2 | TRBV7-2 | 16 | TRBD2 | TGTGCCAGCAGCTTTAGCGGGACCGCGAACACCGGGGAGCTGTTTTTT | CASSFSGTANTGELFF
NA | TRBJ1-5 | TRBV9 | 14 | NA | TGTGCCAGCAGCGTAGAGGATGGGCTTCAGCCCCAGCATTTT | CASSVEDGLQPQHF
once | TRBJ2-2 | TRBV6-2/TRBV6-3 | 18 | TRBD2 | TGTGCCAGCAGTTACTCGAGGGGACTAGCGGGGGACACCGGGGAGCTGTTTTTT | CASSYSRGLAGDTGELFF
NA | TRBJ2-5 | TRBV28 | 17 | TRBD2 | TGTGCCAGCAGTTTAGGGCGAGGCGGGGGTTACCAAGAGACCCAGTACTTC | CASSLGRGGGYQETQYF
NA | TRBJ2-3 | TRBV4-1 | 14 | NA | TGCGCCAGCAGCCAGCAAAACTGGCAAGATACGCAGTATTTT | CASSQQNWQDTQYF
NA | TRBJ1-4 | TRBV5-1 | 17 | TRBD1 | TGCGCCAGCAGCTTGGAAGGACAGGGCGCAACTAATGAAAAACTGTTTTTT | CASSLEGQGATNEKLFF
NA | TRBJ1-2 | TRBV9 | 13 | NA | TGTGCCAGCAGCGGGGGGGTGAAGACTGGCTACACCTTC | CASSGGVKTGYTF
NA | TRBJ2-2 | TRBV19 | 14 | NA | TGTGCCAGTAGTAATTCAGGGATCACCGGGGAGCTGTTTTTT | CASSNSGITGELFF
once | TRBJ2-2 | TRBV9 | 16 | TRBD2 | TGTGCCAGCAGCGTAGATCCTAGCGGGAACACCGGGGAGCTGTTTTTT | CASSVDPSGNTGELFF
NA | TRBJ2-7 | TRBV11-3 | 16 | NA | TGTGCCAGCAGCTTAGGAGGGGGGTCCGTCTCCTACGAGCAGTACTTC | CASSLGGGSVSYEQYF
NA | TRBJ2-7 | TRBV18 | 12 | NA | TGTGCCAGCTCACCAGACAGCTACGAGCAGTACTTC | CASSPDSYEQYF
few | TRBJ2-1 | TRBV28 | 11 | NA | TGTGCCAGCAGTTTTTTCCAGGAGCAGTTCTTC | CASSFFQEQFF
NA | TRBJ2-1 | TRBV6-5 | 13 | NA | TGTGCCAGCCAACGACAGGTCTGGAATGAGCAGTTCTTC | CASQRQVWNEQFF